This T cell receptor beta chain originates from a study of blood T cell repertoires in COVID-19. V lost 4 bases and J 0 bases, leaving 16 bases between the germline ends. CDR1 KGHSH and CDR2 LQKENI come from the germline V gene. This CDR3 region has 17 residues. Profiling relied on immunoSEQ multiplex PCR, and the TCRdb table lists in-frame clones only, not all of them. The sample has under 500,000 clones, roughly nine tenths seen once. The chain recombines TRBV18 with TRBJ1-5; D is ambiguous. Sample: PBMCs or T cells enriched from blood (not recorded which). The clonotype was recovered from a woman aged 18-29 years with acute COVID-19. The CDR3 here is CASSQQTTEYSNQPQHF. CDR3 DNA: TGTGCCAGCTCACAACAGACGACGGAATATAGCAATCAGCCCCAGCATTTT.